The clone carrying this T cell receptor beta chain was observed at least ten times. This entry comes from a study of human T cells and chemical hapten exposure. TCRdb analysed the RACE reads with MiXCR anew, one entry per CDR3 protein. Here the sample spans 250,000 or so distinct CDR3 sequences, around 7% being singletons. The time point here: pre-sensitization, week 0. Specified treatment: therapeutic diphenylcyclopropenone sensitization with weekly scalp DPC. V shed 2 bases and J shed 0 bases, with 17 bases lying between them. The germline V gene has CDR1 SGHTA and CDR2 FQGNSA. The CDR3 runs 17 residues.

The sequencing used whole blood, collected in connection with sensitization to the hapten diphenylcyclopropenone (DPC). The origin of this receptor is a man aged 18-30 years with alopecia areata. Some clones in this sample may be carry-over from other donors' samples. The chain links TRBV7-2 to TRBJ2-7, with a weak D call TRBD2 (5 bases). In DNA, the CDR3 is TGTGCCAGCAGCTTACGATTTCAGAGAGGGAACTCCTACGAGCAGTACTTC. It encodes CASSLRFQRGNSYEQYF.